The T cell receptor beta chain under discussion was sequenced for a study of T cells in Graves' hyperthyroidism and ophthalmopathy (dated by TCRdb to between 2018 and 2021). Notes on the research overall: Peripheral blood was collected at initial diagnosis, before any treatment. Thyroid tissue and blood T-cell repertoires from more than five Graves' hyperthyroidism patients were also compared in the study. After sampling, hyperthyroidism patients received methimazole starting at 30 mg daily, and ophthalmopathy patients received high-dose intravenous methylprednisolone. The 75 to 100 discovery patients were randomly split 7:3 into training and test sets. Prospective prediction of ophthalmopathy was tested in an independent validation cohort of approximately 18 hyperthyroidism patients and 15 to 17 patients who later progressed to ophthalmopathy. The paper describes TCR Vbeta CDR3 sequencing of 130 to 150 peripheral blood samples, made up of 43 ophthalmopathy patients, 70 to 75 hyperthyroidism patients and 17 progressor patients. To identify distinguishing TCR V-J signatures, a discovery cohort of 90 to 100 patients was used, comprising some 43 with Graves' ophthalmopathy and approximately 58 with stable Graves' hyperthyroidism.

A patient counted as having stable Graves' hyperthyroidism if no progression to ophthalmopathy occurred over 18 months of follow-up. The hyperthyroidism patients were between 18 and 65 years old and newly diagnosed, with a disease duration of less than 2 months. Patients with uncontrolled infections, other autoimmune diseases, pregnancy or lactation were excluded. Diagnoses were established on the basis of clinical symptoms, serum thyroxine and TRAb, thyroid ultrasound, and orbital computed tomography. Ficoll-Paque density gradient centrifugation was used to isolate PBMCs from approximately 11 ml of fresh peripheral blood. Trizol reagent was used to extract total RNA, and RNA quality was then checked on an Agilent 2100 Bioanalyzer. Many counts were recorded for this clonotype. This receptor's antigen is unknown. It has no much larger one-base neighbor in the sample; base qualities were not kept. The TCR beta CDR3 regions were amplified from the RNA transcripts. The TCR CDR3 was subjected to a first round of RT-PCR using the HTBI primer set and the Qiagen OneStep RT-PCR kit. A second multiplex PCR round built the libraries, followed by size selection and purification. Libraries were sequenced paired-end with 100 bp reads on an Illumina HiSeq2000. The study's own analysis went as follows. SOAPnuke was used to process the raw data, removing reads that contained adapters or uncalled bases, had a mean Phred below 15, or lacked an exact match to the constant primer or identifier. COPE v1.2.5 was used to merge high-quality paired reads, and clonotypes were defined as unique nucleotide sequences. MiTCR v1.1 was used to align clonotypes to the IMGT TRBV, TRBD and TRBJ reference segments. Analysis was restricted to V-J combinations with a frequency above 0.0001, which covered roughly 99% of repertoires. A TCS score was defined as the ratio of F50 (clonal expansion) to E x V (chaos), with BLOSUM62-based TCRdist applied between CDR3 peptides within each V-J. Welch's t-statistics and random forest reduced fewer than 600 V-J features to about 13, which were used in a naive Bayes classifier (R e1071). In TCRdb, the public reads were trimmed at Q25 with fastp and aligned with MiXCR, with productive beta chains retained. Rows merge per CDR3 protein into single entries with the most common DNA and genes. The V and J calls here are based on TCRdb, not the publication. The sample contains fewer than 600,000 distinct CDR3 sequences, around 15% of them found a single time. Roughly 14% of the sample goes to the ten largest clones.

There are 15 amino acids in the CDR3, from cysteine to phenylalanine inclusive. Here the CDR3 DNA is all that survives: 45 bases in frame from base 1. The germline V gene provides CDR1 MDHEN and CDR2 SYDVKM. V and J are truncated by 5 bases and 3 bases respectively, leaving an intervening sequence of 14 bases. The full study reports these points: Most expanded thyroid clonotypes (frequency above 0.001) were also detected in blood, suggesting blood repertoires may reflect thyroid immune responses. In validation, the model predicted progression to ophthalmopathy with approximately 69% sensitivity and around 72% specificity, a median of 6.5 months before onset. Ophthalmopathy was separated from stable hyperthyroidism by a 13 V-J signature model, with around 90% sensitivity and about 84% specificity obtained in cross-validation and 80%/75% obtained in testing. Sample size was not statistically predetermined, and blinding of investigators to group allocation was not performed.

Sample: blood. The sequence is built from TRBV28 and TRBJ1-5; a tentative D match to TRBD1 spans 6 bases. The sequence came from a woman aged 40 to 50 with Graves' hyperthyroidism. CDR3 protein: CASSPIDRINQPQHF. At the DNA level, the sequence is TGTGCCAGCAGTCCCATCGACAGGATCAATCAGCCCCAGCATTTT.